This TCR beta chain was found in a study of beta chain features in type 1 diabetes. Notes on the study in general: VDJ junctions sequenced from type 1 diabetes patients showed fewer insertions and more deletions. Shortening of TCRB CDR3s, moderate but significant, appeared in all four CD4+ subsets of Type 1 diabetes patients. Researchers reported that naive, central memory and Treg TCRB repertoires appeared more similar in patients than in healthy donors.

The authors sorted CD4+ naive, central memory, regulatory and stem cell-like memory cells via CD45RO/CCR7/CD25/CD127/CD95/CD27. This clone turned up a few times. Its antigen is still unknown. Germline V gene data show CDR1 as SGHNT and CDR2 as YYREEE (reference sequence). The ends were cut back, 6 bases at V and 9 bases at J, with 13 bases in the middle. This CDR3 has 12 amino acids. Investigators reverse transcribed all isolated RNA, so they sequenced expressed TCRB transcripts. Sequenced by immunoSEQ multiplex PCR; TCRdb stores in-frame clones only, minus some. This table holds about 360,000 clones, around 12% found once.

The V gene is TRBV5-4, the J gene TRBJ2-1, with D possibly TRBD1 on 5 matching bases. The TCR originated in a man aged 18 to 30 in good health. Material: naive CD4+ T cells from blood. The CDR3 spells CASNPPGIEQFF. CDR3 in DNA: TGTGCCAGCAACCCACCAGGGATTGAGCAGTTCTTC.